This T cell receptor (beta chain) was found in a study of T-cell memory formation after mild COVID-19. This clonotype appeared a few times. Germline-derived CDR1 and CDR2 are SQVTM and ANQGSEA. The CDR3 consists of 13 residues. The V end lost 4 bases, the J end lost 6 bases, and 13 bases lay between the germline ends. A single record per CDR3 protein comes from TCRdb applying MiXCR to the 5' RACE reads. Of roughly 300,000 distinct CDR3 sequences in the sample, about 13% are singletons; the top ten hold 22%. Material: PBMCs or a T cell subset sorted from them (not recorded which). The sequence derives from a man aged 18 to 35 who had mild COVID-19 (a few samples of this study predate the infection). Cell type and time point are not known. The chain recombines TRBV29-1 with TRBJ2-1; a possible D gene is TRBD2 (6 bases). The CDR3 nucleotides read TGCAGCGTTGCGGACGGGGAGGTCAATGAGCAGTTCTTC. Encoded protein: CSVADGEVNEQFF.